Shown below are 3 T cell receptor beta chains from a single sample sequenced in a study of CD8 T cells in ankylosing spondylitis. Study results and limitations: Ankylosing spondylitis blood appeared to be characterized by a TCR beta motif of fewer than ten highly homologous variants.

The antigens for these receptors are not known. MiXCR, applied by TCRdb to the 5' RACE reads, yields one record per CDR3 protein. Among about 330,000 distinct CDR3 sequences listed, roughly 8% were seen once. Sequencing was done on a sample of blood, either unsorted or a sorted T cell fraction (not recorded which). The receptors originated from a male donor with ankylosing spondylitis.

The chain joins TRBV27 to TRBJ2-2; D gene ambiguous. Per the germline V gene, CDR1 is MNHEY and CDR2 is SMNVEV (reference sequence). Deletions cut 2 bases from V and 4 bases from J, with 11 bases between. The CDR3 spans 15 residues. The CDR3 nucleotides read TGTGCCAGCAGTTTAAGGTTAGGGCGCACCGGGGAGCTGTTTTTT. Its protein product is CASSLRLGRTGELFF.

This clonotype has a handful of counts. The V gene is TRBV2, the J gene TRBJ2-5; D might be TRBD2 (5 bases). Trimming removed 4 bases from V and 4 bases from J, with 22 bases in between. This CDR3 has 17 residues. The germline gives CDR1 SNHLY, CDR2 FYNNEI. The CDR3 nucleotides are TGTGCCAGCAGTGGATTCGGGATCGCCCAACTTGGAGAGACCCAGTACTTC. This codes for CASSGFGIAQLGETQYF.

This clonotype has a count of ten or more. This chain joins TRBV5-1 and TRBJ2-1; perhaps TRBD1 as D (5 bases). The V end was cut by 4 bases, the J end by 0 bases, with 14 bases between. The germline V gene encodes CDR1 SGHRS and CDR2 YFSETQ. The CDR3 spans 16 residues. CDR3 sequence reads: CASSERTGSSYNEQFF. The CDR3, as DNA: TGCGCCAGCAGCGAACGTACAGGAAGCTCCTACAATGAGCAGTTCTTC.